Listed below are T cell receptor beta chains from one sample, sequenced in a study of post-analysis software for immune sequencing data. TCRdb analysed the PCR reads with MiXCR anew, one entry per CDR3 protein. The sample lists about 820,000 distinct CDR3 sequences; about 50% were seen once. The material sequenced was blood. Source of these receptors: a girl aged 10 to 17 with multiple sclerosis. CDR3s include the opening cysteine and the closing phenylalanine or tryptophan. Each record gives: clone size, V gene, D gene, J gene, CDR3 DNA, CDR3 protein. D genes are given only for firm matches. Some rows have no size entry. The others give once, few or many, or a class for an expanded clone.

-,TRBV15,-,TRBJ1-5,TGTGCCACCAGCAGTTTTATTAAAGGTCGTGGCAATCAGCCCCAGCATTTT,CATSSFIKGRGNQPQHF
-,TRBV6-1,-,TRBJ1-5,TGTGCCACAGCAACCGTCGCAGGGGATCAATCCTATAGCAATCAGCCCCAGCATTTT,CATATVAGDQSYSNQPQHF
-,TRBV4-1,TRBD2,TRBJ2-7,TGCGCCAGCAGCCAAGGGGGACTAGCGGGGGTTCGGGGCTCCTACGAGCAGTACTTC,CASSQGGLAGVRGSYEQYF
-,TRBV20-1,TRBD2,TRBJ2-5,TGCAGTGCTAATCCTAGCGGGGGCCACCAAGAGACCCAGTACTTC,CSANPSGGHQETQYF
-,TRBV5-1,TRBD1,TRBJ2-6,TGCGCCAGCAGCGTCGGGACAGGGTCATCAGGGGCCAACGTCCTGACTTTC,CASSVGTGSSGANVLTF
-,TRBV20-1,TRBD2,TRBJ2-3,TGCAGTGCGACCCGCCCCCGACTAGCGGCGAGCACAGATACGCAGTATTTT,CSATRPRLAASTDTQYF
-,TRBV20-1,-,TRBJ1-1,TGCAGTGTAGCGGCGCTGGGTACTGAAGCTTTCTTT,CSVAALGTEAFF
few,TRBV25-1,-,TRBJ2-3,TGTGCCAGCAGTGAATGGGTCCGGGGTGGTCCCAGGGATACGCAGTATTTT,CASSEWVRGGPRDTQYF
-,TRBV6-6,TRBD1,TRBJ1-2,TGTGCCAGCAGTCTAGCGGAGGGACAGGTCGTTAGCTACACCTTC,CASSLAEGQVVSYTF
-,TRBV20-1,TRBD1,TRBJ2-1,TGCAGTGCTAGAGATTTGGGACAGGGGATTAAGGAGCAGTTCTTC,CSARDLGQGIKEQFF
-,TRBV27,-,TRBJ2-7,TGTGCCAGCAGTTTTCGGGCTAAATCCCCTTACGAGCAGTACTTC,CASSFRAKSPYEQYF
once,TRBV6-4,-,TRBJ2-1,TGTGCCAGCAGCCCCCGAACGGGAAACAATGAGCAGTTCTTC,CASSPRTGNNEQFF
few,TRBV6-2/TRBV6-3,TRBD2,TRBJ2-3,TGTGCCAGCAGTTTCGGGACTAGCGGGGGCCTGAGCACAGATACGCAGTATTTT,CASSFGTSGGLSTDTQYF
-,TRBV28,-,TRBJ1-5,TGTGCCAGCACCCGGGGGAATAGCAATCAGCCCCAGCATTTT,CASTRGNSNQPQHF
-,TRBV6-5,-,TRBJ2-4,TGTGCCAGCAGTTACCTGTTGGGTACGAACATTCAGTACTTC,CASSYLLGTNIQYF
-,TRBV12-3/TRBV12-4,-,TRBJ1-2,TGTGCCAGCAGTGAAAATCCGCCAGTCTATGGCTACACCTTC,CASSENPPVYGYTF
few,TRBV21-1,-,TRBJ2-6,TGTGCCAGCAGCAAGGGCAGGCCACTAAGCTCTGGGGCCAACGTCCTGACTTTC,CASSKGRPLSSGANVLTF
-,TRBV7-9,TRBD2,TRBJ2-1,TGTGCCAGCAGCTCCCTCCGACTAGCGGTATACAATGAGCAGTTCTTC,CASSSLRLAVYNEQFF
few,TRBV5-1,-,TRBJ1-2,TGCGCCAGCAGCTTGGGGAGCGCGGTTGGCTATGGCTACACCTTC,CASSLGSAVGYGYTF
-,TRBV7-3,-,TRBJ1-2,TGTGCCAGCAGCTTAACCGGAAGGCAGGCCTATGGCTACACCTTC,CASSLTGRQAYGYTF
-,TRBV4-2,-,TRBJ2-3,TGTGCCAGCAGCCAGCTACGATTGGGGGTCACAGATACGCAGTATTTT,CASSQLRLGVTDTQYF
few,TRBV5-1,TRBD2,TRBJ2-7,TGCGCCAGCAGCTGGCTTGTGACTAGCGGGAGCTACTCCTACGAGCAGTACTTC,CASSWLVTSGSYSYEQYF
-,TRBV5-1,TRBD1,TRBJ2-3,TGCGCCAGCAGCTGGGACAGGACGATCAGCACAGATACGCAGTATTTT,CASSWDRTISTDTQYF
-,TRBV7-6,TRBD1,TRBJ2-1,TGTGCCAGCAGAACACTGGCGCCGGGACAGACCCTCAGTGGTGAGCAGTTCTTC,CASRTLAPGQTLSGEQFF
-,TRBV15,TRBD1,TRBJ2-7,TGTGCCACCAGCAGATCAGGACAGGTTTCCTACGAGCAGTACTTC,CATSRSGQVSYEQYF
-,TRBV12-3/TRBV12-4,-,TRBJ1-5,TGTGCCAGCAGTTTTCTCGATAGCAATCAGCCCCAGCATTTT,CASSFLDSNQPQHF
-,TRBV28,-,TRBJ2-1,TGTGCCAGCACCATACTGAATGGTGAGCAGTTCTTC,CASTILNGEQFF
-,TRBV7-9,-,TRBJ2-3,TGTGCCAGCAGCTTAGCGGGAGGCAGGGTTCACACAGATACGCAGTATTTT,CASSLAGGRVHTDTQYF
-,TRBV10-3,TRBD1,TRBJ2-7,TGTGCCATCAGTCCCGGGACAGGGTCCGCGTACGAGCAGTACTTC,CAISPGTGSAYEQYF
-,TRBV6-1,-,TRBJ2-7,TGTGCCAGCAGTGAAGGGGCAGGGGCCTACGAGCAGTACTTC,CASSEGAGAYEQYF
-,TRBV29-1,-,TRBJ2-5,TGCAGCGTTGGCGGGACACACCAAGAGACCCAGTACTTC,CSVGGTHQETQYF
once,TRBV20-1,TRBD2,TRBJ2-1,TGCAGTGCTCCCGACGGCGGGAGGAGCTCCTACAATGAGCAGTTCTTC,CSAPDGGRSSYNEQFF
-,TRBV12-3/TRBV12-4,-,TRBJ2-3,TGTGCCAGCAGAGCCCGGGACTCCAAGCGAGGCACAGATACGCAGTATTTT,CASRARDSKRGTDTQYF
-,TRBV27,-,TRBJ2-7,TGTGCCAGCAGTGCCAGCGGAGCCTCCTACGAGCAGTACTTC,CASSASGASYEQYF
-,TRBV29-1,-,TRBJ2-7,TGCAGCGTTGTACCGCCCTCCAACGAGCAGTACTTC,CSVVPPSNEQYF
few,TRBV29-1,-,TRBJ2-3,TGCAGTACAGGGATCGGCAGCACAGATACGCAGTATTTT,CSTGIGSTDTQYF
-,TRBV5-6,-,TRBJ2-7,TGTGCCAGCAGCAGGGGACCCAGGGAGAGCTCCTACGAGCAGTACTTC,CASSRGPRESSYEQYF
-,TRBV20-1,-,TRBJ2-7,TGCAGTGCTAGGGTGTCGGCGAGCTCCTACGAGCAGTACTTC,CSARVSASSYEQYF
few,TRBV20-1,TRBD1,TRBJ1-2,TGCAGTGCTAGCGGGACAGGGTCTAGTAACTATGGCTACACCTTC,CSASGTGSSNYGYTF
few,TRBV4-1,-,TRBJ2-1,TGCGCCAGCAGCCAAGACTCGCGCAGTAAGCAGTTCTTC,CASSQDSRSKQFF
-,TRBV29-1,-,TRBJ1-5,TGCAGCGTTGGTGACAGCCGCAATCAGCCCCAGCATTTT,CSVGDSRNQPQHF
-,TRBV14,-,TRBJ2-7,TGTGCCAGCAGCCGAGATAGCGCCGAGCAGTACTTC,CASSRDSAEQYF
-,TRBV29-1,-,TRBJ2-6,TGCAGCGTTTCCCAGGGGACCGGCGGCTCTGGGGCCAACGTCCTGACTTTC,CSVSQGTGGSGANVLTF
-,TRBV12-5,TRBD2,TRBJ2-5,TGTGCTAGTGTTGCTAGCGGGGGACTCCAAGAGACCCAGTACTTC,CASVASGGLQETQYF
-,TRBV20-1,-,TRBJ2-1,TGCAGTGCTAGAGATCCGCGGTCCAGGCCCGTGGGCAATGAGCAGTTCTTC,CSARDPRSRPVGNEQFF
few,TRBV29-1,TRBD2,TRBJ2-3,TGCAGCGTTGTCCTAGCGGGAGAGCGCACAGATACGCAGTATTTT,CSVVLAGERTDTQYF
-,TRBV28,-,TRBJ2-2,TGTGCCAGCAGTTTACTTGGGTATGGGAACACCGGGGAGCTGTTTTTT,CASSLLGYGNTGELFF
once,TRBV27,-,TRBJ2-4,TGTGCCAGCAGTTTTCGGAGGGCCAAAAACATTCAGTACTTC,CASSFRRAKNIQYF
-,TRBV29-1,-,TRBJ2-1,TGCAGCGTTGAACCAGGATACAATGAGCAGTTCTTC,CSVEPGYNEQFF
-,TRBV10-3,-,TRBJ1-6,TGTGCCATCAGAGGCAGGGAGGGTGTTAATTCACCCCTCCACTTT,CAIRGREGVNSPLHF
-,TRBV5-5,-,TRBJ2-1,TGTGCCAGCAGCCCGACCGGGACAACCCTCTTGGGTGAGCAGTTCTTC,CASSPTGTTLLGEQFF
-,TRBV7-7,TRBD2,TRBJ2-3,TGTGCCAGCAGCTTCTATCTAGCGGATGATAGAGATGCGCAGTATTTT,CASSFYLADDRDAQYF